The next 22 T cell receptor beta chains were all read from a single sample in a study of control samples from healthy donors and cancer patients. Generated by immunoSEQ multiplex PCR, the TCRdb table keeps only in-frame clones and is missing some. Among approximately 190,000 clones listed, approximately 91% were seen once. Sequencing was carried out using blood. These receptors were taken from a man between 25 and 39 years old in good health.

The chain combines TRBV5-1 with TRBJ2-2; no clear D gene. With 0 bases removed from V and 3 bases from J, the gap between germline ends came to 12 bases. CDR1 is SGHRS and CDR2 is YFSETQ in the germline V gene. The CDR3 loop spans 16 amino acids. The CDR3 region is CASSLGIGMDTGELFF. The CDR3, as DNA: TGCGCCAGCAGCTTGGGTATAGGGATGGACACCGGGGAGCTGTTTTTT.

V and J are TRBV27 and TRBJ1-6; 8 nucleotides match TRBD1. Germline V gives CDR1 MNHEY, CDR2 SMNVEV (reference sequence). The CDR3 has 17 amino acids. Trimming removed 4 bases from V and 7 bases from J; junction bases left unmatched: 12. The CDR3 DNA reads TGTGCCAGCAGTTCCCCCCGCAGGGGGCTGGAGAATTCACCCCTCCACTTT. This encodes CASSSPRRGLENSPLHF.

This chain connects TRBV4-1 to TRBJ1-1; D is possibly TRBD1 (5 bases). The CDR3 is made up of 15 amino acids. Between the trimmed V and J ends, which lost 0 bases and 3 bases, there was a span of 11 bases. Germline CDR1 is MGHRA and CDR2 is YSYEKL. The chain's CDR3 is CASSQDGGGDTEAFF. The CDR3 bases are TGCGCCAGCAGCCAAGACGGTGGGGGGGACACTGAAGCTTTCTTT.

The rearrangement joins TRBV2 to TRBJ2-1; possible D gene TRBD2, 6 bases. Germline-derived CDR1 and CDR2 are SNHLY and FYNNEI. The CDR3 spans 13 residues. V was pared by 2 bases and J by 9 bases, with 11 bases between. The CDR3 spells CASSELVRGEQFF. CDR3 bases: TGTGCCAGCAGTGAATTGGTGCGGGGTGAGCAGTTCTTC.

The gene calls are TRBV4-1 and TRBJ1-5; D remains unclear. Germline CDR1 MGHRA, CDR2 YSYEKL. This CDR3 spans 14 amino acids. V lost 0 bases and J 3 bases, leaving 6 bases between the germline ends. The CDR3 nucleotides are TGCGCCAGCAGCCAAGATTCCAACAATCAGCCCCAGCATTTT. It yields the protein CASSQDSNNQPQHF.

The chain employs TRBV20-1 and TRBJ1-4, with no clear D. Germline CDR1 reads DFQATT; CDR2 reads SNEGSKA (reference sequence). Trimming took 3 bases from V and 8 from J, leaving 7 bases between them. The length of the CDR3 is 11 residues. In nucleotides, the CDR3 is TGCAGTGCTAGGCCTGCCGAAAAACTGTTTTTT. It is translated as CSARPAEKLFF.

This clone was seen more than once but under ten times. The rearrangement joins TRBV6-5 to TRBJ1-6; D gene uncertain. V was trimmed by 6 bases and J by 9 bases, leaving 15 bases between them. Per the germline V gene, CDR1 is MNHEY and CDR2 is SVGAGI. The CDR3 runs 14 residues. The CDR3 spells CASRSNNARSPLHF. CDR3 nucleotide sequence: TGTGCCAGCAGGTCAAACAATGCACGTTCACCCCTCCACTTT.

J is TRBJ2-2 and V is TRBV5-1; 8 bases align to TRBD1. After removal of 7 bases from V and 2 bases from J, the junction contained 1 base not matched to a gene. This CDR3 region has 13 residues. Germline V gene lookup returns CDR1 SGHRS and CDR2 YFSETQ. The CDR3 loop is CASGTGNTGELFF. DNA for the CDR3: TGCGCCAGCGGGACAGGCAACACCGGGGAGCTGTTTTTT.

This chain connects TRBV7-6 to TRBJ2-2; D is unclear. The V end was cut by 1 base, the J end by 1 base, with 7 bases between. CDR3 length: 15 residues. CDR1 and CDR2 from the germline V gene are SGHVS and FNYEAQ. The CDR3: CASSLEAENTGELFF. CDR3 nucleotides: TGTGCCAGCAGCTTAGAGGCTGAGAACACCGGGGAGCTGTTTTTT.

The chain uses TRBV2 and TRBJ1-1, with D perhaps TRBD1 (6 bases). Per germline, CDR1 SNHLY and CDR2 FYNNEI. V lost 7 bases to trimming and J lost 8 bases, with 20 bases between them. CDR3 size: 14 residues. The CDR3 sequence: CASMAGARFVEAFF. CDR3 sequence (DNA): TGTGCCAGCATGGCGGGGGCGCGGTTCGTCGAAGCTTTCTTT.

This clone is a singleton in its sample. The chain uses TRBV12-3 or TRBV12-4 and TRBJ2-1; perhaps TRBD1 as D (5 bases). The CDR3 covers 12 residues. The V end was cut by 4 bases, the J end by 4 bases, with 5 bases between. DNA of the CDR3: TGTGCCAGCAGTTACAGGTACAATGAGCAGTTCTTC. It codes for CASSYRYNEQFF.

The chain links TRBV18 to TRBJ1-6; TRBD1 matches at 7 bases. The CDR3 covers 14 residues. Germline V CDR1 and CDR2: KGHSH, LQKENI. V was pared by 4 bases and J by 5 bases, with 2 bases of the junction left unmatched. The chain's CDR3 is CASSRDRDNSPLHF. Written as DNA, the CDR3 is TGTGCCAGCTCACGAGACAGGGATAATTCACCCCTCCACTTT. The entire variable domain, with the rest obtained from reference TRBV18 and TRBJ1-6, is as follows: NAGVMQNPRHLVRRRGQEARLRCSPMKGHSHVYWYRQLPEEGLKFMVYLQKENIIDESGMPKERFSAEFPKEGPSILRIQQVVRGDSAAYFCASSRDRDNSPLHFGNGTRLTVT.

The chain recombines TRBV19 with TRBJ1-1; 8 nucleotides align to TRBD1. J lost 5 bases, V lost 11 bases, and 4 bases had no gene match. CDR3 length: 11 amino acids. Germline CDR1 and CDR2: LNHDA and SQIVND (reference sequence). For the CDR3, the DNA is TGTGCCGGCGGGACAGGAACTGAAGCTTTCTTT. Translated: CAGGTGTEAFF.

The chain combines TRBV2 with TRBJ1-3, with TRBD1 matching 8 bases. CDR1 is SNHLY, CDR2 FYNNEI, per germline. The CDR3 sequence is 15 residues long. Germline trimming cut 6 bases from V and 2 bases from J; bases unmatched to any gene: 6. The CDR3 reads CASRDWTGPGNTIYF. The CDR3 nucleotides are TGTGCCAGCAGGGATTGGACAGGGCCTGGAAACACCATATATTTT.

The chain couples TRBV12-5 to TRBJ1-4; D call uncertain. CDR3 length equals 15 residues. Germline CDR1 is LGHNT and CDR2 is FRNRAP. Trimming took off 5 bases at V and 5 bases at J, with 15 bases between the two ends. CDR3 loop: CASGIGRIANEKLFF. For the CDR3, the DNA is TGTGCTAGTGGTATTGGACGGATCGCCAATGAAAAACTGTTTTTT.

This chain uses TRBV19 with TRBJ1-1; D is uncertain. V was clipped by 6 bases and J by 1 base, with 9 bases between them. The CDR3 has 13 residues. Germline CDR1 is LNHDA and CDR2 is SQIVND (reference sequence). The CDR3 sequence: CASRGRRNTEAFF. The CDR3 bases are TGTGCCAGTAGGGGCAGGAGGAACACTGAAGCTTTCTTT.

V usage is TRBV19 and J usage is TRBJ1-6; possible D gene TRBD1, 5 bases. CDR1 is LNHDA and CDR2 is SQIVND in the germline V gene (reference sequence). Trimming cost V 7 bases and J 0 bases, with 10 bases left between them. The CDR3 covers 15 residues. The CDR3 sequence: CASMEGSSYNSPLHF. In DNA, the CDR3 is TGTGCCAGTATGGAGGGGAGCTCCTATAATTCACCCCTCCACTTT.

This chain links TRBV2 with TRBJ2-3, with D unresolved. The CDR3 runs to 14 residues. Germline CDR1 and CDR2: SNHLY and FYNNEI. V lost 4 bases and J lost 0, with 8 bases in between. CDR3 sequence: CASSVFASTDTQYF. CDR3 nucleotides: TGTGCCAGCAGTGTTTTCGCTAGCACAGATACGCAGTATTTT.

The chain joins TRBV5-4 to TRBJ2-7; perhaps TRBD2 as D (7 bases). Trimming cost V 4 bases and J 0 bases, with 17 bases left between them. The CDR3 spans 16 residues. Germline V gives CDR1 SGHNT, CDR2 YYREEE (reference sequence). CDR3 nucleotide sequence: TGTGCCAGCAGCCTCCGGGGGGCTCACAGCTCCTACGAGCAGTACTTC. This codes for CASSLRGAHSSYEQYF.

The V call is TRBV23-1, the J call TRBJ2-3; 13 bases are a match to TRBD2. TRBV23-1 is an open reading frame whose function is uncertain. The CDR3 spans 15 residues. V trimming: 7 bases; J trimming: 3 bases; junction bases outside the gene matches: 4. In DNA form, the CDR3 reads TGCGCCAGCATAGCGACTAGCGGGGGGACAGATACGCAGTATTTT. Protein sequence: CASIATSGGTDTQYF.

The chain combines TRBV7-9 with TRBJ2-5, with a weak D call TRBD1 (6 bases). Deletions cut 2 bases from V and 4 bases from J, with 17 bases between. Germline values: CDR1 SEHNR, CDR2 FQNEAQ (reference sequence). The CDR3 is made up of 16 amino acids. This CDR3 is CASSLTHRVVSETQYF. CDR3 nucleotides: TGTGCCAGCAGCTTAACCCACAGGGTTGTATCAGAGACCCAGTACTTC.

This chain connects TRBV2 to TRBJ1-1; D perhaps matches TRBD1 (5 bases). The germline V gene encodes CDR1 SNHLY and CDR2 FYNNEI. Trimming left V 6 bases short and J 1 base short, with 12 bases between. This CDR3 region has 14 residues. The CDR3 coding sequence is TGTGCCAGCAGACCAGGGCGGAGGAACACTGAAGCTTTCTTT. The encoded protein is CASRPGRRNTEAFF.